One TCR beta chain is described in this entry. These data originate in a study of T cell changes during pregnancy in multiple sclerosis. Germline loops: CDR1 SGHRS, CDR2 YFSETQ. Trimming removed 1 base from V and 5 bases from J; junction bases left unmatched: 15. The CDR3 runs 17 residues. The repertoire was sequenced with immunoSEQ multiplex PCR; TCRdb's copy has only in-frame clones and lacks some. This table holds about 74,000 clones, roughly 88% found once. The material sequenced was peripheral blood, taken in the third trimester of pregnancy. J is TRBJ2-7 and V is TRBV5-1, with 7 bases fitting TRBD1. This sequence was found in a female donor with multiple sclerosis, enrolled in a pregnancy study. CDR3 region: CASSLPPDRVQTNEQYF. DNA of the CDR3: TGCGCCAGCAGCTTGCCCCCCGACAGGGTCCAAACTAACGAGCAGTACTTC.